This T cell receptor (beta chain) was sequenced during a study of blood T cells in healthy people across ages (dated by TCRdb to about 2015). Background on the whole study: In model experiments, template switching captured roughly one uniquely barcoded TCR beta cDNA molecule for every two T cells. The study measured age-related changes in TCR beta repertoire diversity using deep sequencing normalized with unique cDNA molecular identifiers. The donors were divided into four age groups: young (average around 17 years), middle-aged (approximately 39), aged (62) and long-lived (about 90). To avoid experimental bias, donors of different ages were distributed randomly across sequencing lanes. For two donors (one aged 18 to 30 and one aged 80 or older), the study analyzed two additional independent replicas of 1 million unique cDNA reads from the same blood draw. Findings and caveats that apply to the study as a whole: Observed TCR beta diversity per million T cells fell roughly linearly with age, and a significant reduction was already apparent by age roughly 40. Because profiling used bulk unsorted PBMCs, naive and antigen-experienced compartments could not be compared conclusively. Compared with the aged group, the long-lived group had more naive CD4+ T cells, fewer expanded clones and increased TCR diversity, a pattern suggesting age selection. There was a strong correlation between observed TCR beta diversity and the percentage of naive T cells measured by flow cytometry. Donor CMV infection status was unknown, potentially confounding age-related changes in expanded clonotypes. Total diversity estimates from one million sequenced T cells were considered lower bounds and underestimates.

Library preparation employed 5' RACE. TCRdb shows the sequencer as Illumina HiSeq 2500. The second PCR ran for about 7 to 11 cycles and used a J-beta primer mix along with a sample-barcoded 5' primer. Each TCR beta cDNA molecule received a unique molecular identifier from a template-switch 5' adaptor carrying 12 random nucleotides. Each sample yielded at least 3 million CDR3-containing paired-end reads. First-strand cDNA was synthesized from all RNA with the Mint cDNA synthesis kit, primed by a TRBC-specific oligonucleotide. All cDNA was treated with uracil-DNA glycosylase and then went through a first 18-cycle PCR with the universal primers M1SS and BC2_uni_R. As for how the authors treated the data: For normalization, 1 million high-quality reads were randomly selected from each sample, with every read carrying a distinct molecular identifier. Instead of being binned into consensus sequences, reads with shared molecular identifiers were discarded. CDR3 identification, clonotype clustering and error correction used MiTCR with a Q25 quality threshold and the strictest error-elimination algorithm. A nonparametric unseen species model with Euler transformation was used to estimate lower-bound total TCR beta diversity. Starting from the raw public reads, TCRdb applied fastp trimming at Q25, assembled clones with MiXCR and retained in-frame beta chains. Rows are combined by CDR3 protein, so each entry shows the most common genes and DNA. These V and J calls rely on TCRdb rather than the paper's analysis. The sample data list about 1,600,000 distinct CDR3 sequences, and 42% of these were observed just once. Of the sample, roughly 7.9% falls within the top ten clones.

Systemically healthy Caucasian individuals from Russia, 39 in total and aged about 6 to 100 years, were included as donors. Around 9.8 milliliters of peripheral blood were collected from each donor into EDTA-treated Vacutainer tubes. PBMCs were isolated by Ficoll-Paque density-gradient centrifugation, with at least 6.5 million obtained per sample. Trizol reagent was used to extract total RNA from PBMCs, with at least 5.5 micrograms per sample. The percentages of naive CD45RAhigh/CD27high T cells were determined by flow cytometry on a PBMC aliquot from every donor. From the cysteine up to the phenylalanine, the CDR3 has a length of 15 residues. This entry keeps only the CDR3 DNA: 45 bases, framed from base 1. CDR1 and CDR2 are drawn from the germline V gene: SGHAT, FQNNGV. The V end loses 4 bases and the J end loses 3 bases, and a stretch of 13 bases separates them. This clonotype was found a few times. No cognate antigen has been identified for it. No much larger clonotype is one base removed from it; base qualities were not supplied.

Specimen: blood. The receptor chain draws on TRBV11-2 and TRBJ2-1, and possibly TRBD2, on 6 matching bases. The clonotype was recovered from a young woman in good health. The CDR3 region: CASSSGGGIYNEQFF. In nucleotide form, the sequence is TGTGCCAGCAGCTCGGGTGGGGGGATCTACAATGAGCAGTTCTTC.